The clone carrying this T cell receptor beta chain was recorded a few times. Per the study methods: The authors estimated nucleated cell counts from reference gene primer amplification. Here immunoSEQ multiplex PCR was the method, and the copy in TCRdb shows in-frame clones only, minus some. V and J calls and clone size follow that table, whereas D and trimming were derived from the DNA. In the table there are some 140,000 clones, around 85% of which are singletons. Seattle enrolled patients during active infection and tracked them longitudinally. This record comes from a study of blood T cell repertoires in COVID-19. The wider study: The United States, Italy and Spain provided the acute and convalescent COVID-19 samples. Sources were T cells, B-cell-depleted T cells, or PBMCs; the material itself was cDNA or gDNA.

With V trimmed by 3 bases and J by 2 bases, 3 bases remained unmatched. The CDR3 runs to 14 residues. Germline V CDR1 and CDR2: MDHEN, SYDVKM. The sequencing sample was made of peripheral blood. The clonotype comes from a man aged 55-75 years with COVID-19, enrolled during active disease. The J gene is TRBJ1-2, the V gene TRBV28, with 7 bases that match TRBD1. CDR3 protein: CASSFPDRNYGYTF. CDR3 DNA: TGTGCCAGCAGTTTTCCGGACAGGAACTATGGCTACACCTTC.